This T cell receptor (beta chain) was captured by sequencing in a study of chemoradiotherapy in HPV16-positive cancers. Samples were taken several times over chemoradiotherapy. TCRdb's copy holds only in-frame clones and misses some; the assay was immunoSEQ multiplex PCR. The sample has over 10,000 clones; about 85% are singletons. CDR1 MNHEY and CDR2 SVGAGI come from the germline V gene. CDR3 length equals 15 residues. Trimming shortened V by 6 bases and J by 4 bases, and 16 bases separated the two germline ends. The material was blood, obtained from a patient who underwent chemoradiotherapy. The chain carries TRBV6-5 and TRBJ1-5; D is perhaps TRBD1 (5 bases). The clonotype was recovered from a human donor with HPV-associated anogenital cancer. CDR3 sequence (DNA): TGTGCCAGCAGCCAGGGTACAGGCGGGAATCAGCCCCAGCATTTT. Translated: CASSQGTGGNQPQHF.